The sequence of this TCR beta chain was determined in a study of memory CD4+ T cells and cytomegalovirus serostatus. Single viable CD3+CD4+CD8-CD45RO+ cells were sorted as the memory CD4+ T cells. On this clone itself: Its antigen is not known.

Study observations and caveats: About 40% of the roughly 160 known CMV-associated TCRbeta sequences appeared in CD4+ memory. Suggested: most of the CMV-linked TCR signature lies in CD4+ memory cells. CMV serostatus prediction reached median AUC around 0.94, or 0.89 with US-trained model.

Authors' data handling: After removing out-of-frame reads, over 2 million distinct TCRbeta sequences remained. Sequencing was performed with immunoSEQ multiplex PCR; in TCRdb, only in-frame clones are kept and a portion is missing. D and trimming were read from the DNA, whereas the V and J calls and clone size are those reported in that table. Of some 30,000 clones detected, about 76% appear once; the ten largest clones hold around 0.63%. V was pared by 3 bases and J by 4 bases, with 9 bases between. There are 13 residues in the CDR3. Germline lookup yields CDR1 LNHDA and CDR2 SQIVND (reference sequence).

The sequenced sample consisted of memory CD4+ T cells from blood. The rearrangement links TRBV19 to TRBJ2-5, with D hard to call. This TCR derives from an adult in good health and CMV-seronegative. Some clones in this sample may be carry-over from other donors' samples. The CDR3 DNA sequence: TGTGCCAGTAGTATCCAGCTGAGAGAGACCCAGTACTTC. Translating gives CASSIQLRETQYF.